Sequencing of this TCR beta chain was carried out in a study of OX40 agonist ivuxolimab in advanced cancers. With respect to this clone: Its specificity is not known.

Study-level findings and limits: Certain nonresponders likewise exhibited a low normalized T-cell clonal expansion.

Produced via immunoSEQ multiplex PCR; TCRdb's table is partial and in-frame only. Among 50,000 to 65,000 clones, about 87% were seen once, and the ten largest hold under 2%. Germline V lookup: CDR1 MDHEN, CDR2 SYDVKM. Trimming at V came to 5 bases and at J to 3 bases, leaving 5 bases not matched to a gene. CDR3 length: 15 amino acids. J is TRBJ1-5 and V is TRBV28; 9 nucleotides line up with TRBD1. This specimen consisted of CD4+ or CD8+ T cells sorted from blood, obtained in a trial of the OX40 agonist ivuxolimab. The clonotype comes from an adult with an advanced solid tumor such as melanoma, head and neck, liver or kidney cancer. The CDR3 DNA sequence: TGTGCCAGCAGTCTACAGGGGGCTCTCAATCAGCCCCAGCATTTT. Its protein is CASSLQGALNQPQHF.